This is a list of T cell receptor beta chains from one sample in a study of blood T cells in healthy people across ages. TCRdb re-analysed the 5' RACE reads in MiXCR, keeping a single row per CDR3 protein. The sample shows approximately 680,000 distinct CDR3 sequences, approximately 30% of them seen only once. The specimen was blood. The source of these receptors is an elderly woman in good health. The CDR3 runs from the conserved cysteine through the conserved F or W. A D gene is named only where the DNA matches it firmly. The listing skips clone size in some rows; elsewhere it reads once, few, many or a size class.

D: TRBD1
size: NA
V: TRBV20-1
J: TRBJ2-3
CDR3: CSATTGGRTDTQYF
DNA: TGCAGTGCTACCACAGGGGGGAGGACAGATACGCAGTATTTT

D: NA
size: many
V: TRBV7-2
J: TRBJ2-3
CDR3: CASSLELTDTQYF
DNA: TGTGCCAGCAGCTTAGAGCTCACAGATACGCAGTATTTT

D: TRBD1
size: NA
V: TRBV15
J: TRBJ1-1
CDR3: CATRVDREDTEAFF
DNA: TGTGCCACCAGGGTGGACAGGGAGGACACTGAAGCTTTCTTT

D: TRBD1
size: many
V: TRBV7-8
J: TRBJ2-3
CDR3: CASSLGLGTGTDTQYF
DNA: TGTGCCAGCAGCTTAGGGTTGGGGACAGGGACAGATACGCAGTATTTT

D: TRBD2
size: few
V: TRBV20-1
J: TRBJ2-2
CDR3: CSAVAGGSTGELFF
DNA: TGCAGTGCCGTAGCGGGGGGATCCACCGGGGAGCTGTTTTTT

D: TRBD1
size: once
V: TRBV20-1
J: TRBJ1-5
CDR3: CSARRVTGDQPQHF
DNA: TGCAGTGCTAGAAGAGTTACAGGGGATCAGCCCCAGCATTTT

D: NA
size: many
V: TRBV7-3
J: TRBJ2-1
CDR3: CASSLTQAMYNEQFF
DNA: TGTGCCAGCAGCTTAACACAAGCGATGTACAATGAGCAGTTCTTC

D: TRBD2
size: many
V: TRBV6-2/TRBV6-3
J: TRBJ2-3
CDR3: CASSDTRGGVADTQYF
DNA: TGTGCCAGCAGTGATACCCGGGGGGGCGTCGCAGATACGCAGTATTTT

D: NA
size: NA
V: TRBV19
J: TRBJ2-3
CDR3: CASSIKQGADTQYF
DNA: TGTGCCAGTAGTATCAAACAGGGAGCAGATACGCAGTATTTT

D: NA
size: many
V: TRBV20-1
J: TRBJ1-2
CDR3: CSAWDGTSYGYTF
DNA: TGCAGTGCCTGGGACGGTACCTCCTATGGCTACACCTTC

D: TRBD1
size: many
V: TRBV6-2/TRBV6-3
J: TRBJ1-5
CDR3: CASSPPTGQGNQPQHF
DNA: TGTGCCAGCAGTCCGCCGACGGGACAGGGCAATCAGCCCCAGCATTTT

D: NA
size: few
V: TRBV6-6
J: TRBJ1-1
CDR3: CASTPTPVVTEAFF
DNA: TGTGCCAGCACCCCAACACCCGTTGTCACTGAAGCTTTCTTT

D: NA
size: many
V: TRBV20-1
J: TRBJ2-5
CDR3: CSASDPVGTQYF
DNA: TGCAGTGCTTCGGACCCCGTAGGGACCCAGTACTTC

D: TRBD1
size: many
V: TRBV30
J: TRBJ2-3
CDR3: CAWSTGADTQYF
DNA: TGTGCCTGGAGTACAGGGGCAGATACGCAGTATTTT

D: TRBD1
size: many
V: TRBV5-1
J: TRBJ2-2
CDR3: CASSQGQGNTGELFF
DNA: TGTGCCAGCAGCCAAGGACAGGGAAACACCGGGGAGCTGTTTTTT

D: TRBD1
size: many
V: TRBV27
J: TRBJ1-1
CDR3: CASRLGQEWTEAFF
DNA: TGTGCCAGCAGACTAGGACAGGAATGGACTGAAGCTTTCTTT

D: NA
size: few
V: TRBV28
J: TRBJ1-2
CDR3: CASSPGYTF
DNA: TGTGCCAGCAGTCCCGGCTACACCTTC

D: NA
size: NA
V: TRBV29-1
J: TRBJ1-2
CDR3: CSVSANYGYTF
DNA: TGCAGCGTTTCAGCTAACTATGGCTACACCTTC

D: NA
size: many
V: TRBV5-1
J: TRBJ2-3
CDR3: CASSPSRTDTQYF
DNA: TGCGCCAGCAGCCCCTCGCGCACAGATACGCAGTATTTT

D: TRBD1
size: many
V: TRBV15
J: TRBJ1-2
CDR3: CATSRDRRYGYTF
DNA: TGTGCCACCAGCAGGGACAGGCGATATGGCTACACCTTC

D: TRBD1
size: few
V: TRBV20-1
J: TRBJ2-7
CDR3: CSAPDRGSPYEQYF
DNA: TGCAGTGCTCCGGACAGGGGGAGCCCCTACGAGCAGTACTTC

D: NA
size: many
V: TRBV28
J: TRBJ2-7
CDR3: CASSPPPFYEQYF
DNA: TGTGCCAGCAGTCCCCCGCCCTTCTACGAGCAGTACTTC

D: NA
size: NA
V: TRBV6-2/TRBV6-3
J: TRBJ1-5
CDR3: CASSSRTLYSNQPQHF
DNA: TGTGCCAGCAGTTCGCGGACACTTTATAGCAATCAGCCCCAGCATTTT

D: NA
size: many
V: TRBV28
J: TRBJ2-1
CDR3: CASSLFSGNEQFF
DNA: TGTGCCAGCAGTTTATTCTCGGGCAATGAGCAGTTCTTC

D: TRBD2
size: many
V: TRBV7-2
J: TRBJ2-7
CDR3: CASSELAGGPYEQYF
DNA: TGTGCCAGCAGCGAACTAGCGGGGGGGCCCTACGAGCAGTACTTC

D: NA
size: many
V: TRBV7-2
J: TRBJ2-7
CDR3: CASSSPSLVGGEQYF
DNA: TGTGCCAGCAGTTCGCCCTCTCTCGTCGGGGGCGAGCAGTACTTC